These 16 T cell receptor beta chains were all obtained from the same sample, sequenced in a study of TIL therapy for anti-PD-1-resistant metastatic lung cancer. Sequencing used immunoSEQ v3. Sequencing used immunoSEQ multiplex PCR; TCRdb keeps in-frame clones, though not all of them. Of about 46,000 clones listed, about 86% were seen once; the top ten hold 5%. The time point denotes: pre-treatment sample, taken before nivolumab and TIL therapy. Sample: blood, taken at baseline. These receptors were collected from a person aged 25-85 years with non-small cell lung cancer.

This chain joins TRBV10-1 and TRBJ1-3; D is perhaps TRBD1 (6 bases). Per the germline V gene, CDR1 is WNHNN and CDR2 is SYGVQD (reference sequence). Trimming pared 10 bases from V and 0 bases from J, leaving 19 bases between. CDR3 length: 16 amino acids. This CDR3 reads CATKDGRGFSGNTIYF. The CDR3 DNA reads TGCGCCACTAAGGACGGGAGGGGGTTCTCTGGAAACACCATATATTTT.

This chain connects TRBV5-1 to TRBJ1-4; unclear D gene. Germline V CDR1 and CDR2: SGHRS, YFSETQ. V shed 4 bases and J shed 5 bases, with 12 bases lying between them. The length of the CDR3 is 14 residues. The CDR3 DNA reads TGCGCCAGCAGCGTGATGGACGGGAATGAAAAACTGTTTTTT. It is translated as CASSVMDGNEKLFF. Drawing the rest from reference TRBV5-1 and TRBJ1-4, the complete variable domain is KAGVTQTPRYLIKTRGQQVTLSCSPISGHRSVSWYQQTPGQGLQFLFEYFSETQRNKGNFPGRFSGRQFSNSRSEMNVSTLELGDSALYLCASSVMDGNEKLFFGSGTQLSVL.

The J gene is TRBJ2-5, the V gene TRBV19; D gene ambiguous. The V gene's germline CDR1 is LNHDA and CDR2 SQIVND (reference sequence). The CDR3 runs to 11 residues. V dropped 3 bases and J dropped 4 bases, with 3 bases sitting between them. CDR3 DNA sequence: TGTGCCAGTAGTATGTCAGAGACCCAGTACTTC. Translated: CASSMSETQYF.

The CDR3 sequence is CATSDESLRTSGSVNEQFF. Here the CDR3 DNA reads TGTGCCACCAGTGACGAAAGCCTCCGGACTAGCGGGAGCGTAAATGAGCAGTTCTTC. This rearrangement joins TRBV24-1 to TRBJ2-1, with TRBD2 identical over 13 bases. CDR1 and CDR2 from the germline V gene are KGHDR and SFDVKD. Trimming took 4 bases from V and 7 from J; bases not matched to a gene: 15. This CDR3 comprises 19 residues.

The chain is built from TRBV5-4 and TRBJ2-7; tentatively, D is TRBD1 (5 bases). Trimming pared 4 bases from V and 5 bases from J, leaving 10 bases between. In germline, CDR1 is SGHNT, CDR2 YYREEE (reference sequence). The length of the CDR3 is 12 residues. Here the CDR3 DNA reads TGTGCCAGCAGCCTCCTCAGGGACGAGCAGTACTTC. This translates into CASSLLRDEQYF.

The chain has TRBV2 and TRBJ2-5; 7 nucleotides line up with TRBD1. Per the germline V gene, CDR1 is SNHLY and CDR2 is FYNNEI. CDR3 size: 14 residues. The V gene end was trimmed by 9 bases and the J gene end by 3 bases; junction bases not matched to a gene: 10. The CDR3 sequence: CASQAGTAKETQYF. CDR3 DNA sequence: TGTGCCAGTCAAGCCGGGACAGCCAAAGAGACCCAGTACTTC.

This sequence joins TRBV15 and TRBJ2-3, with a weak D call TRBD2 (7 bases). The CDR3 is 15 amino acids. In germline, CDR1 is LNHNV, CDR2 YYDKDF (reference sequence). Trimming removed 8 bases at V and 5 bases at J, with 20 bases between. CDR3 bases: TGTGCCACCTCGGTTGGGGGGGGCCGTCTAGATACGCAGTATTTT. Translating gives CATSVGGGRLDTQYF.

The J gene is TRBJ2-3, the V gene TRBV30, with 8 positions matching TRBD1. Germline CDR1 reads GTSNPN; CDR2 reads SVGIG (reference sequence). V lost 2 bases to trimming and J lost 5 bases; unmatched junction nucleotides: 9. The CDR3 loop spans 15 amino acids. The chain's CDR3 is CAWSPGQGAKDTQYF. CDR3 coding DNA: TGTGCCTGGAGTCCGGGGCAGGGGGCGAAAGATACGCAGTATTTT.

The chain joins TRBV18 to TRBJ2-2; D is undetermined. This CDR3 is built from 13 residues. Germline loops: CDR1 KGHSH, CDR2 LQKENI. Trimming removed 8 bases from V and 1 base from J, with 8 bases in between. The CDR3 nucleotides read TGTGCCAGCACGGACGGGAACACCGGGGAGCTGTTTTTT. Protein sequence: CASTDGNTGELFF. The whole variable domain, remainder taken from reference TRBV18 and TRBJ2-2, is NAGVMQNPRHLVRRRGQEARLRCSPMKGHSHVYWYRQLPEEGLKFMVYLQKENIIDESGMPKERFSAEFPKEGPSILRIQQVVRGDSAAYFCASTDGNTGELFFGEGSRLTVL.

The CDR3, as DNA: TGCAGCGGGGGCCATCGGGAGACCCAGTACTTC. It yields the protein CSGGHRETQYF. The chain joins TRBV29-1 to TRBJ2-5, with D maybe TRBD1 (5 bases). Germline CDR1 reads SQVTM; CDR2 reads ANQGSEA. Trimming shortened V by 7 bases and J by 5 bases, and 11 bases separated the two germline ends. This CDR3 region has 11 residues.

This chain uses TRBV4-1 with TRBJ1-5; 7 bases agree with TRBD1. Germline V gives CDR1 MGHRA, CDR2 YSYEKL. This CDR3 has 16 amino acids. V shed 1 base, J shed 0 bases, and the junction held 3 bases outside the gene matches. CDR3 protein: CASSQGTGISNQPQHF. The CDR3, as DNA: TGCGCCAGCAGCCAAGGGACAGGAATTAGCAATCAGCCCCAGCATTTT.

This clone was seen just once. The chain uses TRBV6-5 and TRBJ2-5; tentatively, D is TRBD1 (5 bases). CDR1 is MNHEY, CDR2 SVGAGI, per germline. V lost 6 bases to trimming and J lost 5 bases, with 7 bases between them. The CDR3 loop spans 11 amino acids. For the CDR3, the DNA is TGTGCCAGCAGCAGGGCGGAGACCCAGTACTTC. As protein: CASSRAETQYF.

This clone is medium-sized. J is TRBJ2-7 and V is TRBV4-2; perhaps TRBD2 as D (6 bases). The CDR3 loop spans 17 amino acids. V lost 1 base and J lost 0, with 16 bases in between. Looked up from germline, CDR1 is LGHNA and CDR2 is YNFKEQ. The chain's CDR3 is CASSQGAAAGPSYEQYF. As DNA, the CDR3 is TGTGCCAGCAGCCAAGGGGCCGCAGCGGGCCCCTCCTACGAGCAGTACTTC.

The chain joins TRBV6-1 to TRBJ2-3; TRBD2 agrees at 8 bases. Per the germline V gene, CDR1 is MNHNS and CDR2 is SASEGT. This CDR3 spans 17 amino acids. V lost 4 bases to trimming and J lost 5 bases; unmatched junction nucleotides: 14. CDR3 coding DNA: TGTGCCAGCAGTGGGGGCCAGCGGGGGACCCTGGTAGATACGCAGTATTTT. Its protein product is CASSGGQRGTLVDTQYF.

This clone counts as medium-sized. CDR3 nucleotide sequence: TGTGCCTGGAGTGACATCGGAACTTACGAGCAGTACTTC. Translating gives CAWSDIGTYEQYF. The J gene is TRBJ2-7, the V gene TRBV30; no definite D call. Germline values: CDR1 GTSNPN, CDR2 SVGIG (reference sequence). The CDR3 runs to 13 residues. V was cut by 1 base and J by 4 bases, with 11 bases left in between.

The chain combines TRBV15 with TRBJ1-1, with unresolved D. CDR3 length: 14 amino acids. The V gene's germline CDR1 is LNHNV and CDR2 YYDKDF (reference sequence). The V gene lost 0 bases and the J gene lost 0 bases, with 5 bases spanning the gap. The CDR3 is CATSRERLNTEAFF. CDR3 in DNA: TGTGCCACCAGCAGAGAGAGGTTGAACACTGAAGCTTTCTTT. The variable domain in full, completed from reference TRBV15 and TRBJ1-1, reads DAMVIQNPRYQVTQFGKPVTLSCSQTLNHNVMYWYQQKSSQAPKLLFHYYDKDFNNEADTPDNFQSRRPNTSFCFLDIRSPGLGDTAMYLCATSRERLNTEAFFGQGTRLTVV.